A single sample is the source of the 29 T cell receptor beta chains below, sequenced in a study of cytomegalovirus exposure and HLA in healthy donors. This PCR relied on a set of 60 Vbeta primers and 13 Jbeta primers. Clones were sequenced by immunoSEQ multiplex PCR, and TCRdb holds only the in-frame ones, with some missing. This sample has 150,000 to 200,000 clones; approximately 84% occur once, and the top ten carry 4.5% to 7.5%. The sequenced sample was PBMCs. The receptors stem from a woman between 25 and 40 years old in good health and CMV-seropositive.

The gene calls are TRBV15 and TRBJ1-2, with 8 nucleotides matching TRBD1. The germline V gene has CDR1 LNHNV and CDR2 YYDKDF (reference sequence). Trimming at V came to 2 bases and at J to 0 bases, leaving 5 bases not matched to a gene. This CDR3 is built from 16 residues. CDR3 sequence reads: CATSRQGAEANYGYTF. CDR3 in DNA: TGTGCCACCAGCAGACAGGGGGCCGAAGCTAACTATGGCTACACCTTC.

The V and J genes are TRBV2 and TRBJ2-3; maybe TRBD2 (6 bases). Trimming pared 1 base from V and 2 bases from J, leaving 10 bases between. The V gene's germline CDR1 is SNHLY and CDR2 FYNNEI. The CDR3 runs to 15 residues. The CDR3, as DNA: TGTGCCAGCAGTGAAGTCGGACTAAACACAGATACGCAGTATTTT. Translation: CASSEVGLNTDTQYF.

The chain links TRBV5-6 to TRBJ2-7, with TRBD2 identical over 11 bases. The CDR3 has 18 residues. V dropped 1 base and J dropped 6; count of bases not matched to a gene: 15. Germline V gives CDR1 SGHDT, CDR2 YYEEEE. CDR3: CASSLLLAGGPSKVEQYF. CDR3 coding DNA: TGTGCCAGCAGCTTGCTCCTAGCGGGAGGTCCCTCCAAGGTCGAGCAGTACTTC.

The rearrangement joins TRBV4-1 to TRBJ1-1; TRBD1 might be the D (5 bases). The CDR3 contains 15 residues. With 1 base removed from V and 1 base from J, the gap between germline ends came to 10 bases. Germline CDR1 and CDR2: MGHRA and YSYEKL. For the CDR3, the DNA is TGCGCCAGCAGCCAAGGGGGCAGTCCGAACACTGAAGCTTTCTTT. It translates to CASSQGGSPNTEAFF.

J is TRBJ1-2 and V is TRBV5-6, with a possible D match to TRBD1 (5 bases). This CDR3 has 14 residues. Germline CDR1 SGHDT, CDR2 YYEEEE. Trimming shortened V by 0 bases and J by 4 bases, and 10 bases separated the two germline ends. CDR3 protein: CASSLGQNIYGYTF. CDR3 DNA sequence: TGTGCCAGCAGCTTGGGACAGAACATCTATGGCTACACCTTC.

The V gene is TRBV19, the J gene TRBJ2-2; D remains unclear. Germline lookup yields CDR1 LNHDA and CDR2 SQIVND (reference sequence). CDR3 size: 14 residues. Trimming removed 0 bases at V and 5 bases at J, with 7 bases between. The DNA of the CDR3 is TGTGCCAGTAGTATAGATCACGAGACCGGGGAGCTGTTTTTT. Protein product: CASSIDHETGELFF.

This rearrangement joins TRBV10-3 to TRBJ2-6; maybe TRBD2 (6 bases). There are 17 residues in the CDR3. The germline V gene has CDR1 ENHRY and CDR2 SYGVKD. Deletions cut 11 bases from V and 2 bases from J, with 22 bases between. The CDR3 protein is CASVGGTSVAGANVLTF. CDR3 bases: TGTGCCTCCGTCGGGGGAACCTCGGTGGCTGGGGCCAACGTCCTGACTTTC.

The J gene is TRBJ2-6, the V gene TRBV9; the D is unclear. V lost 4 bases and J 4 bases, leaving 12 bases between the germline ends. Germline CDR1 and CDR2: SGDLS and YYNGEE. This CDR3 has 15 amino acids. As DNA, the CDR3 is TGTGCCAGCAGCCCAGGAACGCTAGGGGCCAACGTCCTGACTTTC. The encoded protein is CASSPGTLGANVLTF.

The rearrangement joins TRBV5-1 to TRBJ2-2; D is possibly TRBD2 (5 bases). From germline, CDR1 is SGHRS and CDR2 YFSETQ. This CDR3 comprises 14 residues. V lost 6 bases and J 0 bases, leaving 9 bases between the germline ends. The CDR3 DNA reads as TGCGCCAGCACTGAGGGAACGAACACCGGGGAGCTGTTTTTT. It encodes CASTEGTNTGELFF.

The chain joins TRBV7-8 to TRBJ2-3, with 9 positions matching TRBD2. Trimming took 2 bases from V and 2 from J; bases not matched to a gene: 5. The CDR3 runs 16 residues. Germline lookup yields CDR1 SGHVS and CDR2 FQNEAQ. CDR3 loop: CASSLSLAGYTDTQYF. DNA of the CDR3: TGTGCCAGCAGCTTAAGCCTAGCGGGATACACAGATACGCAGTATTTT.

The rearrangement joins TRBV10-3 to TRBJ2-7, with 7 bases identical to TRBD2. CDR1 is ENHRY, CDR2 SYGVKD, per germline. V was clipped by 4 bases and J by 7 bases; unmatched bases: 10. The CDR3 length is 14 residues. The CDR3 reads CAISADSGRAEQYF. The CDR3 bases are TGTGCCATCAGTGCCGACTCAGGGAGGGCGGAGCAGTACTTC.

The chain has TRBV7-6 and TRBJ2-7, with 7 bases identical to TRBD1. CDR3 length: 12 residues. Germline CDR1 and CDR2: SGHVS and FNYEAQ. Germline trimming cut 5 bases from V and 5 bases from J; bases unmatched to any gene: 3. This chain's CDR3 is CASSHDRDEQYF. The CDR3 DNA reads TGTGCCAGCAGCCACGACAGGGACGAGCAGTACTTC.

This chain uses TRBV6-5 with TRBJ1-2; D call uncertain. Per the germline V gene, CDR1 is MNHEY and CDR2 is SVGAGI. CDR3 length: 15 residues. Trimming stripped 6 bases from V and 1 base from J, with 15 bases between. The CDR3 loop is CASRTRVSINYGYTF. The CDR3 region has the DNA TGTGCCAGCAGGACGAGGGTTTCGATTAACTATGGCTACACCTTC.

The V call is TRBV6-6, the J call TRBJ1-1; D gene unclear. CDR3 length: 13 residues. CDR1 and CDR2 from the germline V gene are MNHNY and SVGAGI (reference sequence). V lost 6 bases and J 0 bases, leaving 8 bases between the germline ends. The CDR3 reads CASSPTMNTEAFF. The CDR3 DNA reads TGTGCCAGCAGCCCTACCATGAACACTGAAGCTTTCTTT.

The rearrangement joins TRBV27 to TRBJ2-7, with D possibly TRBD1 on 5 matching bases. The V gene's germline CDR1 is MNHEY and CDR2 SMNVEV (reference sequence). The V end was cut by 6 bases, the J end by 2 bases, with 11 bases between. The CDR3 has 13 amino acids. CDR3 region: CASSWGSAYEQYF. CDR3 DNA sequence: TGTGCCAGCAGCTGGGGCAGTGCCTACGAGCAGTACTTC.

The V and J genes are TRBV13 and TRBJ1-1, with TRBD1 as a possible D gene (5 bases). This CDR3 spans 14 amino acids. Deletions cut 1 base from V and 5 bases from J, with 11 bases between. Germline V CDR1 and CDR2: PRHDT, FYEKMQ (reference sequence). The CDR3 reads CASSLVGAGTEAFF. CDR3 nucleotide sequence: TGTGCCAGCAGCTTAGTAGGGGCAGGTACTGAAGCTTTCTTT.

Of note for this clone: This sample also contains other DNA sequences that code for the same CDR3. The chain has TRBV5-1 and TRBJ2-1; TRBD2 matches at 9 bases. Looked up from germline, CDR1 is SGHRS and CDR2 is YFSETQ. This CDR3 spans 13 amino acids. The V and J ends lost 3 bases and 10 bases, in that order; junction bases with no gene match: 5. The CDR3 protein is CASSSGLAGEQFF. DNA for the CDR3: TGCGCCAGCAGCTCGGGACTAGCTGGGGAGCAGTTCTTC.

This chain uses TRBV28 with TRBJ2-7; 8 bases are shared with TRBD1. Germline V gives CDR1 MDHEN, CDR2 SYDVKM. V lost 6 bases, J lost 2 bases, and 6 bases stayed unmatched. The CDR3 has 14 residues. The CDR3 loop reads CASSPDRGPYEQYF. CDR3 DNA: TGTGCCAGCAGCCCCGACAGGGGCCCCTACGAGCAGTACTTC. Variable domain in full (rest from reference TRBV28 and TRBJ2-7): DVKVTQSSRYLVKRTGEKVFLECVQDMDHENMFWYRQDPGLGLRLIYFSYDVKMKEKGDIPEGYSVSREKKERFSLILESASTNQTSMYLCASSPDRGPYEQYFGPGTRLTVT.

CDR3 nucleotide sequence: TGTGCCAGCAGACCAGGGGACTATGGCTACACCTTC. Protein sequence: CASRPGDYGYTF. This chain connects TRBV6-6 to TRBJ1-2; D possibly corresponds to TRBD1 (6 bases). This CDR3 contains 12 residues. Per germline, CDR1 MNHNY and CDR2 SVGAGI (reference sequence). The germline V and J ends were trimmed by 6 bases and 3 bases, with 8 bases remaining between them.

This CDR3 is CASSLAPGNTIYF. CDR3 nucleotide sequence: TGTGCCAGCAGCTTGGCCCCAGGCAACACCATATATTTT. The chain uses TRBV7-2 and TRBJ1-3; D gene ambiguous. Germline V CDR1 and CDR2: SGHTA, FQGNSA. The CDR3 totals 13 residues. Trimming cost V 3 bases and J 7 bases, with 10 bases left between them.

This chain connects TRBV5-1 to TRBJ2-1; TRBD2 agrees at 9 bases. This CDR3 has 15 residues. CDR1 and CDR2 from the germline V gene are SGHRS and YFSETQ. Germline trimming cut 0 bases from V and 6 bases from J; bases unmatched to any gene: 4. CDR3 sequence: CASSLATSGPNEQFF. The CDR3 DNA is TGCGCCAGCAGCTTGGCGACTAGCGGACCCAATGAGCAGTTCTTC. Full variable domain (missing parts from reference TRBV5-1 and TRBJ2-1): KAGVTQTPRYLIKTRGQQVTLSCSPISGHRSVSWYQQTPGQGLQFLFEYFSETQRNKGNFPGRFSGRQFSNSRSEMNVSTLELGDSALYLCASSLATSGPNEQFFGPGTRLTVL.

The chain links TRBV4-1 to TRBJ1-6, with no clear D. The CDR3 spans 17 residues. In germline, CDR1 is MGHRA, CDR2 YSYEKL. Trimming pared 4 bases from V and 10 bases from J, leaving 23 bases between. The CDR3 spells CASSPSDGLKKRSPLHF. The CDR3, as DNA: TGCGCCAGCAGCCCTAGCGACGGGCTTAAAAAGCGGTCACCCCTCCACTTT.

The rearrangement uses TRBV27 and TRBJ2-3; 11 bases agree with TRBD2. The CDR3 totals 15 residues. Germline trimming cut 6 bases from V and 7 bases from J; bases unmatched to any gene: 9. CDR1 and CDR2 from the germline V gene are MNHEY and SMNVEV (reference sequence). CDR3 in amino acids: CASSTRLAGINTQYF. The CDR3, as DNA: TGTGCCAGCAGCACCCGACTAGCGGGAATAAATACGCAGTATTTT.

This sequence joins TRBV2 and TRBJ2-5; perhaps TRBD2 as D (6 bases). V lost 1 base and J 6 bases, leaving 12 bases between the germline ends. Germline CDR1 is SNHLY and CDR2 is FYNNEI. The CDR3 is 14 residues long. The CDR3 DNA reads TGTGCCAGCAGTGAAGGGGGGGTTAGGAAGACCCAGTACTTC. Amino acid sequence: CASSEGGVRKTQYF.

V and J are TRBV4-3 and TRBJ1-1; TRBD1 aligns across 7 bases. Germline V gene data show CDR1 as LGHNA and CDR2 as YSLEER. V gave up 5 bases and J gave up 6 bases; unmatched junction bases: 6. The CDR3 is 13 amino acids. CDR3 in DNA: TGCGCCAGCAGCTCTTCTACAGGGGCTGAAGCTTTCTTT. Its protein is CASSSSTGAEAFF.

The rearrangement joins TRBV5-1 to TRBJ2-1; 7 nucleotides match TRBD2. CDR1 and CDR2 (germline): SGHRS, YFSETQ. V lost 1 base to trimming and J lost 5 bases; unmatched junction nucleotides: 6. CDR3 length equals 15 residues. The CDR3 DNA reads TGCGCCAGCAGCTTGTCGGGACTACTCGACAATGAGCAGTTCTTC. Amino acids: CASSLSGLLDNEQFF.

The V call is TRBV19, the J call TRBJ1-3, with D perhaps matching TRBD1 (5 bases). The germline gives CDR1 LNHDA, CDR2 SQIVND (reference sequence). The CDR3 is made up of 17 amino acids. V was shortened by 7 bases and J by 1 base, with 20 bases between the two germline ends. The CDR3 nucleotides read TGTGCCAGTACCCCTCTGTCCAACAGGAAGTCTGGAAACACCATATATTTT. As protein: CASTPLSNRKSGNTIYF.

The rearrangement joins TRBV6-5 to TRBJ1-5, with D possibly TRBD1 on 6 matching bases. The germline V gene has CDR1 MNHEY and CDR2 SVGAGI. The CDR3 length is 15 residues. The germline V and J ends were trimmed by 5 bases and 3 bases, with 14 bases remaining between them. CDR3 sequence reads: CASSPTTGYNQPQHF. The CDR3, as DNA: TGTGCCAGCAGTCCTACAACAGGGTACAATCAGCCCCAGCATTTT.

This clone occurred a few times. V usage is TRBV7-3 and J usage is TRBJ2-2; no firm D call. The CDR3 has 14 residues. Germline CDR1 SGHTA, CDR2 FQGTGA. Trimming pared 2 bases from V and 3 bases from J, leaving 7 bases between. In DNA form, the CDR3 reads TGTGCCAGCAGCTTAGACTTTTACACCGGGGAGCTGTTTTTT. As protein: CASSLDFYTGELFF. The full variable domain, in which reference TRBV7-3 and TRBJ2-2 provide the parts outside the CDR3, is GAGVSQTPSNKVTEKGKYVELRCDPISGHTALYWYRQSLGQGPEFLIYFQGTGAADDSGLPNDRFFAVRPEGSVSTLKIQRTERGDSAVYLCASSLDFYTGELFFGEGSRLTVL.